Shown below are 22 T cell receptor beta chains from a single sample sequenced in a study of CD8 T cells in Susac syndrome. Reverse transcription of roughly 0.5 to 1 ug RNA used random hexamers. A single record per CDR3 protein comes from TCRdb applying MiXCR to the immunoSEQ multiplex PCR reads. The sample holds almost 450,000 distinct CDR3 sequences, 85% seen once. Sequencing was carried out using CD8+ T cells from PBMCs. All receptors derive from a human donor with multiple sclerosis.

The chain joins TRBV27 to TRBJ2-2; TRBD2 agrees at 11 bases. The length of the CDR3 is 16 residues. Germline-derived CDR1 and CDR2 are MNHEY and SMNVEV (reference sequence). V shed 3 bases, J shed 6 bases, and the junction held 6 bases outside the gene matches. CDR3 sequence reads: CASSFLAGGPSGELFF. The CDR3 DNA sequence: TGTGCCAGCAGTTTCTTAGCGGGAGGGCCATCCGGGGAGCTGTTTTTT.

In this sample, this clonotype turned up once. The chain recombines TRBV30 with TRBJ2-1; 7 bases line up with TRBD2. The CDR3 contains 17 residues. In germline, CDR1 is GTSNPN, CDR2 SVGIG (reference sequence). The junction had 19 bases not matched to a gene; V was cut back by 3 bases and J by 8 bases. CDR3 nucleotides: TGTGCCTGGAGGTTTCAAGGCGGGAGCCACTTCATCTATGAGCAGTTCTTC. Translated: CAWRFQGGSHFIYEQFF. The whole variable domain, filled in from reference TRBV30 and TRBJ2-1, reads SQTIHQWPATLVQPVGSPLSLECTVEGTSNPNLYWYRQAAGRGLQLLFYSVGIGQISSEVPQNLSASRPQDRQFILSSKKLLLSDSGFYLCAWRFQGGSHFIYEQFFGPGTRLTVL.

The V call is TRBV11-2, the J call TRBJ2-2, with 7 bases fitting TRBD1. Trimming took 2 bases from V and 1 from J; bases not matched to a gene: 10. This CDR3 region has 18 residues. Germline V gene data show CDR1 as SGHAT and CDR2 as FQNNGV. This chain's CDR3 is CASSLLRGWTGNTGELFF. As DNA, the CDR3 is TGTGCCAGCAGCTTACTCAGAGGTTGGACAGGGAACACCGGGGAGCTGTTTTTT.

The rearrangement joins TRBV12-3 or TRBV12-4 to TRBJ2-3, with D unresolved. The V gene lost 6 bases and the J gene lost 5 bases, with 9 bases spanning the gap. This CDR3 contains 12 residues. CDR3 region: CASSPTVDTQYF. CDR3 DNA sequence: TGTGCCAGCAGCCCTACAGTAGATACGCAGTATTTT.

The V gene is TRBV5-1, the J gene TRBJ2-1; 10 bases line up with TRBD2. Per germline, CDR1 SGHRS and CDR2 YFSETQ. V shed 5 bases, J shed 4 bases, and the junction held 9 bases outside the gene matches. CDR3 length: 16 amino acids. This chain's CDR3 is CASRPAELAGYNEQFF. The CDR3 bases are TGCGCCAGCAGACCCGCAGAACTAGCGGGATACAATGAGCAGTTCTTC. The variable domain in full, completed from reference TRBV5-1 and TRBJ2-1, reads KAGVTQTPRYLIKTRGQQVTLSCSPISGHRSVSWYQQTPGQGLQFLFEYFSETQRNKGNFPGRFSGRQFSNSRSEMNVSTLELGDSALYLCASRPAELAGYNEQFFGPGTRLTVL.

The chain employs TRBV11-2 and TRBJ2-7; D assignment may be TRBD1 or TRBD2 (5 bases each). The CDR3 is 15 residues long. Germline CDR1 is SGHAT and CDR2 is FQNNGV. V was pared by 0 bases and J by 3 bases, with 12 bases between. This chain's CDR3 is CASSLDGDGSYEQYF. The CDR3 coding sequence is TGTGCCAGCAGCTTAGACGGGGACGGTAGCTACGAGCAGTACTTC.

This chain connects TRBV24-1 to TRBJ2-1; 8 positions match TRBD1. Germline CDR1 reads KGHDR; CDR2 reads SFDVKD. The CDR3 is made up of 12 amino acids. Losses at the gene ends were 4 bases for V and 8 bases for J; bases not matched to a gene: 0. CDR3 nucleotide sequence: TGTGCCACCAGTGAACAGGGGGATGAGCAGTTCTTC. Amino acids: CATSEQGDEQFF.

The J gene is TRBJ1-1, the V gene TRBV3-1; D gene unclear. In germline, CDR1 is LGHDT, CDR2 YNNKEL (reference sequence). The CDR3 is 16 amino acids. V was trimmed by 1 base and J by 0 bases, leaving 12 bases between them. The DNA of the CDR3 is TGTGCCAGCAGCCAAGGGGCAGAGCCAGTGAACACTGAAGCTTTCTTT. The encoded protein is CASSQGAEPVNTEAFF.

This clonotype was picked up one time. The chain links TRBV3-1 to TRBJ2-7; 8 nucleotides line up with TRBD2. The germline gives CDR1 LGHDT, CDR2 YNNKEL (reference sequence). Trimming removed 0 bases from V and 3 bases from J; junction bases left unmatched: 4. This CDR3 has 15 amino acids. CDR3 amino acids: CASSQESGGYYEQYF. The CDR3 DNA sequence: TGTGCCAGCAGCCAAGAAAGCGGGGGCTACTACGAGCAGTACTTC.

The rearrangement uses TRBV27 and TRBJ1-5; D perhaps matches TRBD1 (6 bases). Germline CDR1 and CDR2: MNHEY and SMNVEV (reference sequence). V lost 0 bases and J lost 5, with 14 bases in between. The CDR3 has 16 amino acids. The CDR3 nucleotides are TGTGCCAGCAGTTTATCTATGGGGCCAGGGGATCAGCCCCAGCATTTT. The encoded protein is CASSLSMGPGDQPQHF.

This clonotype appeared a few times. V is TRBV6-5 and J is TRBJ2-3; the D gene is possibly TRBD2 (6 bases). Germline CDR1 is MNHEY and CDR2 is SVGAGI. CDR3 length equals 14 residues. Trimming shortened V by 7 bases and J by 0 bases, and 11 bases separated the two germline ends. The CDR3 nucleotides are TGTGCCAGCAAACCGGGACTCAGCACAGATACGCAGTATTTT. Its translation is CASKPGLSTDTQYF.

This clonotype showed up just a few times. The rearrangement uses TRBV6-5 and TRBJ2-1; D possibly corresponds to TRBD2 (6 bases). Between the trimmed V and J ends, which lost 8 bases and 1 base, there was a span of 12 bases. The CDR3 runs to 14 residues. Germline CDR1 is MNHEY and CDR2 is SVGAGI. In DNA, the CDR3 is TGTGCCAGCCGTTCCGGGGGTTCCTACAATGAGCAGTTCTTC. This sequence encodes CASRSGGSYNEQFF.

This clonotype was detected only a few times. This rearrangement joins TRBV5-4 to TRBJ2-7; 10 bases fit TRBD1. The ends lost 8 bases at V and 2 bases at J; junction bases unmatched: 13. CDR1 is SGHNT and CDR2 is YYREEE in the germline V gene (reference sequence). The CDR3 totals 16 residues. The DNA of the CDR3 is TGTGCCAGTCTCTCGGGGCCGGGACAGGGGCCCTACGAGCAGTACTTC. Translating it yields CASLSGPGQGPYEQYF.

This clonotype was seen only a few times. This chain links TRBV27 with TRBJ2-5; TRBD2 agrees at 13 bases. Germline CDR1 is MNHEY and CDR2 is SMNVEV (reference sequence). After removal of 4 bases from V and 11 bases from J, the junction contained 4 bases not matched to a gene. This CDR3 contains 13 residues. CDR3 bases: TGTGCCAGCAGTTGGGGGACTAGCGGGACTCAGTACTTC. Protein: CASSWGTSGTQYF.

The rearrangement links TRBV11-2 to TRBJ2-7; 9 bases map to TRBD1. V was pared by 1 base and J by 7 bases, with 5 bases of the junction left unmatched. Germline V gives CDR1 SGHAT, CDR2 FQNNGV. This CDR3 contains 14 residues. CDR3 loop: CASSLGTGVFEQYF. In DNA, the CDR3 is TGTGCCAGCAGCTTAGGGACAGGGGTCTTTGAGCAGTACTTC.

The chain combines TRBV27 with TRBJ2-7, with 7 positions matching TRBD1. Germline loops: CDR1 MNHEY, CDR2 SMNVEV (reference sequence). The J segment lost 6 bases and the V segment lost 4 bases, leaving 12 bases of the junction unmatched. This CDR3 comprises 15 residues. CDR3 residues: CASSSTGVLPGEQYF. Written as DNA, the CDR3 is TGTGCCAGCAGTTCAACAGGGGTCCTCCCGGGCGAGCAGTACTTC.

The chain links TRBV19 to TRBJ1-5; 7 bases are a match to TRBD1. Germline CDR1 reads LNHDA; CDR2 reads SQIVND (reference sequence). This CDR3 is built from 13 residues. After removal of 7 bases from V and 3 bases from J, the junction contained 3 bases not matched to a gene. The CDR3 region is CASMGQLNQPQHF. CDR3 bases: TGTGCCAGTATGGGACAGCTCAATCAGCCCCAGCATTTT.

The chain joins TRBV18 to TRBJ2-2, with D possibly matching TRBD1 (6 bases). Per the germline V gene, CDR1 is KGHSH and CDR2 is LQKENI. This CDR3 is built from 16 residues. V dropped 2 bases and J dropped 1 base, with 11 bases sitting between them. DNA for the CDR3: TGTGCCAGCTCACCAGGACAGAGACTGAACACCGGGGAGCTGTTTTTT. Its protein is CASSPGQRLNTGELFF.

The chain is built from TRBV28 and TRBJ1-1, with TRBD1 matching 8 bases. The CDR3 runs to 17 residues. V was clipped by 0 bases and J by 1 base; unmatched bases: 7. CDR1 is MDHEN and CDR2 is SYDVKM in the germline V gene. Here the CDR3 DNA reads TGTGCCAGCAGTTTATGGGGGCCGACAGGGGCGAACACTGAAGCTTTCTTT. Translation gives CASSLWGPTGANTEAFF.

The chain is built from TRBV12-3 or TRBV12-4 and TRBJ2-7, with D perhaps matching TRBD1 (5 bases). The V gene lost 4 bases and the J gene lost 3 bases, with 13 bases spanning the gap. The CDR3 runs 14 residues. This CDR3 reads CASSSPGQFYEQYF. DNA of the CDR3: TGTGCCAGCAGTTCCCCCGGACAATTCTACGAGCAGTACTTC.

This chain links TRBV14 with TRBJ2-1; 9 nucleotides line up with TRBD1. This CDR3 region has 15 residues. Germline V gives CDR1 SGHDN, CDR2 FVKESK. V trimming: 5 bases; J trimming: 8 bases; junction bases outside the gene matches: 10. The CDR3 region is CASSYTGGSMDEQFF. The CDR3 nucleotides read TGTGCCAGCAGCTATACAGGGGGCTCCATGGATGAGCAGTTCTTC.

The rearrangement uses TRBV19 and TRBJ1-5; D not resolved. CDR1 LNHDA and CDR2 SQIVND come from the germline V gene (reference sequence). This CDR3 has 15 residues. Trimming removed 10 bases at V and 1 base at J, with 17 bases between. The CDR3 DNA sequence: TGTGCCACCCAAAGGGCTCCGGAAAGCAATCAGCCCCAGCATTTT. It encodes CATQRAPESNQPQHF.